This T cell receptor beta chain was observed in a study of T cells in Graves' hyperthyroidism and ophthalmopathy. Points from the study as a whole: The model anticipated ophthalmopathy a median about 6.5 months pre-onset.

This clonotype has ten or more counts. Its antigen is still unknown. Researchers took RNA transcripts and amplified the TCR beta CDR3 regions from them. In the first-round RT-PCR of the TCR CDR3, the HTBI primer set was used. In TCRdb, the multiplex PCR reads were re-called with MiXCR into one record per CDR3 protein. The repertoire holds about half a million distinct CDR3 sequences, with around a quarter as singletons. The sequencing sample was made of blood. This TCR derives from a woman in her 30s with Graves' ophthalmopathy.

DNA for the CDR3: TGTGCCAGCAGTGTACAGGGTGCCTACGAGCAGTACTTC. Its protein product is CASSVQGAYEQYF. The chain carries TRBV12-3 or TRBV12-4 and TRBJ2-7; D might be TRBD1 (6 bases). V lost 5 bases and J 2 bases, leaving 10 bases between the germline ends. The CDR3 totals 13 residues.